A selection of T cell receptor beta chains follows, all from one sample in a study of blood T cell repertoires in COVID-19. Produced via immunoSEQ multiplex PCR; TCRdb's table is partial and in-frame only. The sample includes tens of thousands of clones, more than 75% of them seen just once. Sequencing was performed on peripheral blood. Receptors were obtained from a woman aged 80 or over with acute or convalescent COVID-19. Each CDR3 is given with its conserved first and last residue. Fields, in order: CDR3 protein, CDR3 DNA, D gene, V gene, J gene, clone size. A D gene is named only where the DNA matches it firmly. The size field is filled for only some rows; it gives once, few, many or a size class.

CDR3aa: CASSQDVPTQYF
CDR3nt: TGCGCCAGCAGCCAAGATGTCCCAACGCAGTATTTT
d_gene: .
v_gene: TRBV4-1
j_gene: TRBJ2-3
abundance: .

CDR3aa: CASSSFRGGQDAYEQYF
CDR3nt: TGTGCCAGCAGTTCCTTTAGGGGGGGACAGGATGCCTACGAGCAGTACTTC
d_gene: .
v_gene: TRBV7-6
j_gene: TRBJ2-7
abundance: .

CDR3aa: CASSYGRRGYEQYF
CDR3nt: TGTGCCAGCAGTTACGGTCGAAGGGGGTACGAGCAGTACTTC
d_gene: .
v_gene: TRBV6-6
j_gene: TRBJ2-7
abundance: .

CDR3aa: CASSLEAQGGQPQHF
CDR3nt: TGTGCCAGCAGCTTAGAGGCCCAGGGGGGTCAGCCCCAGCATTTT
d_gene: TRBD1
v_gene: TRBV7-2
j_gene: TRBJ1-5
abundance: once

CDR3aa: CASREQGPANEQYF
CDR3nt: TGTGCCAGCAGAGAACAGGGGCCCGCCAACGAGCAGTACTTC
d_gene: TRBD1
v_gene: TRBV2
j_gene: TRBJ2-7
abundance: .

CDR3aa: CASSSRPGSGEQYF
CDR3nt: TGTGCCAGCAGCTCGCGGCCGGGTTCCGGCGAGCAGTACTTC
d_gene: .
v_gene: TRBV5-6
j_gene: TRBJ2-7
abundance: .

CDR3aa: CAISETQANSPLHF
CDR3nt: TGTGCCATCAGTGAGACACAGGCTAATTCACCCCTCCACTTT
d_gene: .
v_gene: TRBV10-3
j_gene: TRBJ1-6
abundance: .

CDR3aa: CASSQGRMTSLYQETQYF
CDR3nt: TGCGCCAGCAGCCAAGGCCGAATGACTAGCTTGTACCAAGAGACCCAGTACTTC
d_gene: TRBD2
v_gene: TRBV4-1
j_gene: TRBJ2-5
abundance: once

CDR3aa: CASSPGLAMTGELFF
CDR3nt: TGTGCCAGCAGCCCGGGACTAGCGATGACCGGGGAGCTGTTTTTT
d_gene: TRBD2
v_gene: TRBV5-5
j_gene: TRBJ2-2
abundance: .

CDR3aa: CASSLGSTPGGYTF
CDR3nt: TGTGCCAGCAGCTTAGGTTCTACCCCCGGTGGCTACACCTTC
d_gene: .
v_gene: TRBV7-8
j_gene: TRBJ1-2
abundance: few

CDR3aa: CASSLGTGGGTEAFF
CDR3nt: TGTGCCAGCAGTCTCGGGACAGGGGGCGGCACTGAAGCTTTCTTT
d_gene: TRBD1
v_gene: TRBV27
j_gene: TRBJ1-1
abundance: few

CDR3aa: CASSIGAPANTGELFF
CDR3nt: TGTGCCAGTAGTATAGGGGCGCCAGCGAACACCGGGGAGCTGTTTTTT
d_gene: .
v_gene: TRBV19
j_gene: TRBJ2-2
abundance: .

CDR3aa: CASSIGQGGNTIYF
CDR3nt: TGTGCCAGTAGTATCGGACAGGGAGGAAACACCATATATTTT
d_gene: TRBD1
v_gene: TRBV19
j_gene: TRBJ1-3
abundance: once

CDR3aa: CASSPTGLAGATDTQYF
CDR3nt: TGTGCCAGCAGTCCCACGGGACTAGCGGGGGCCACAGATACGCAGTATTTT
d_gene: TRBD2
v_gene: TRBV27
j_gene: TRBJ2-3
abundance: .

CDR3aa: CASSQGTSGIDEQFF
CDR3nt: TGTGCCAGCAGTCAGGGGACTAGCGGGATAGATGAGCAGTTCTTC
d_gene: TRBD2
v_gene: TRBV27
j_gene: TRBJ2-1
abundance: few

CDR3aa: CASRRRNTGATNEKLFF
CDR3nt: TGTGCCAGCAGACGGAGAAATACAGGGGCAACTAATGAAAAACTGTTTTTT
d_gene: TRBD1
v_gene: TRBV28
j_gene: TRBJ1-4
abundance: .

CDR3aa: CASSLGLGGPTYEQYF
CDR3nt: TGCGCCAGCAGCTTGGGGCTAGGCGGGCCAACCTACGAGCAGTACTTC
d_gene: .
v_gene: TRBV5-1
j_gene: TRBJ2-7
abundance: once

CDR3aa: CASSLRGGGQPQHF
CDR3nt: TGTGCCAGCAGCTTGAGGGGCGGGGGGCAGCCCCAGCATTTT
d_gene: .
v_gene: TRBV5-6
j_gene: TRBJ1-5
abundance: once

CDR3aa: CASSDGLAVDTQYF
CDR3nt: TGTGCCAGTAGTGACGGACTAGCGGTAGATACGCAGTATTTT
d_gene: TRBD2
v_gene: TRBV19
j_gene: TRBJ2-3
abundance: once

CDR3aa: CTSVRLALRTDTQYF
CDR3nt: TGCACCAGCGTTAGACTAGCGCTAAGGACAGATACGCAGTATTTT
d_gene: .
v_gene: TRBV1
j_gene: TRBJ2-3
abundance: .

CDR3aa: CASSQEAGLGAKNIQYF
CDR3nt: TGCGCCAGCAGCCAAGAAGCGGGACTAGGGGCCAAAAACATTCAGTACTTC
d_gene: TRBD2
v_gene: TRBV4-3
j_gene: TRBJ2-4
abundance: once

CDR3aa: CASRRTSGVGTDTQYF
CDR3nt: TGCGCCAGCAGACGGACTAGCGGAGTGGGCACAGATACGCAGTATTTT
d_gene: TRBD2
v_gene: TRBV5-1
j_gene: TRBJ2-3
abundance: .

CDR3aa: CASSSLAGGGNEQFF
CDR3nt: TGTGCCAGCAGCTCCCTAGCGGGAGGTGGGAATGAGCAGTTCTTC
d_gene: TRBD2
v_gene: TRBV6-2/TRBV6-3
j_gene: TRBJ2-1
abundance: .

CDR3aa: CASPTGGYGYTF
CDR3nt: TGTGCCAGCCCAACAGGGGGATATGGCTACACCTTC
d_gene: TRBD1
v_gene: TRBV2
j_gene: TRBJ1-2
abundance: .

CDR3aa: CASSQGLLAELKETQYF
CDR3nt: TGTGCCAGCAGCCAAGGTTTACTAGCGGAACTCAAAGAGACCCAGTACTTC
d_gene: TRBD2
v_gene: TRBV14
j_gene: TRBJ2-5
abundance: once

CDR3aa: CASSRQGAGPLSYNEQFF
CDR3nt: TGCGCCAGCAGCCGACAGGGGGCAGGACCCCTATCCTACAATGAGCAGTTCTTC
d_gene: TRBD1
v_gene: TRBV5-1
j_gene: TRBJ2-1
abundance: .

CDR3aa: CASRGQTFNQPQHF
CDR3nt: TGTGCCAGTAGGGGACAGACCTTTAATCAGCCCCAGCATTTT
d_gene: TRBD1
v_gene: TRBV19
j_gene: TRBJ1-5
abundance: .

CDR3aa: CASRKGQGGTQYF
CDR3nt: TGTGCCAGCAGAAAGGGACAGGGTGGGACCCAGTACTTC
d_gene: TRBD1
v_gene: TRBV6-6
j_gene: TRBJ2-5
abundance: once

CDR3aa: CASSLSPGTGNGYTF
CDR3nt: TGTGCCAGCAGTTTAAGTCCCGGGACAGGGAATGGCTACACCTTC
d_gene: TRBD1
v_gene: TRBV28
j_gene: TRBJ1-2
abundance: .

CDR3aa: CASSQERTGLGAYTQYF
CDR3nt: TGCGCCAGCAGCCAAGAAAGGACGGGACTAGGAGCTTATACGCAGTATTTT
d_gene: TRBD2
v_gene: TRBV4-1
j_gene: TRBJ2-3
abundance: .

CDR3aa: CASSSQGQGFSPLHF
CDR3nt: TGTGCCAGCAGTTCTCAGGGACAGGGTTTTTCACCCCTCCACTTT
d_gene: TRBD1
v_gene: TRBV28
j_gene: TRBJ1-6
abundance: .

CDR3aa: CASSFGDRFKRGTPYEQYF
CDR3nt: TGTGCCAGCAGTTTCGGGGACAGGTTTAAGAGAGGAACCCCCTACGAGCAGTACTTC
d_gene: TRBD1
v_gene: TRBV28
j_gene: TRBJ2-7
abundance: .

CDR3aa: CAISDQGGAQYF
CDR3nt: TGTGCCATCAGTGACCAGGGGGGCGCGCAGTACTTC
d_gene: .
v_gene: TRBV10-3
j_gene: TRBJ2-7
abundance: once

CDR3aa: CASSLGPGDQETQYF
CDR3nt: TGTGCCAGCAGCTTAGGCCCCGGGGACCAAGAGACCCAGTACTTC
d_gene: .
v_gene: TRBV11-3
j_gene: TRBJ2-5
abundance: .

CDR3aa: CASSIWDSYGYTF
CDR3nt: TGTGCCAGCAGTATCTGGGACAGTTATGGCTACACCTTC
d_gene: TRBD1
v_gene: TRBV6-5
j_gene: TRBJ1-2
abundance: .

CDR3aa: CAISLDGRRTGELFF
CDR3nt: TGTGCCATCAGTCTAGACGGGAGGAGGACCGGGGAGCTGTTTTTT
d_gene: TRBD2
v_gene: TRBV10-3
j_gene: TRBJ2-2
abundance: .

CDR3aa: CASSYGRAETQYF
CDR3nt: TGTGCCAGCAGTTATGGGCGGGCAGAGACCCAGTACTTC
d_gene: .
v_gene: TRBV6-5
j_gene: TRBJ2-5
abundance: .

CDR3aa: CASSWTGAGEAFF
CDR3nt: TGCGCCAGCAGCTGGACAGGGGCAGGAGAAGCTTTCTTT
d_gene: TRBD1
v_gene: TRBV5-1
j_gene: TRBJ1-1
abundance: .

CDR3aa: CAWSPGTSGRAENEQFF
CDR3nt: TGTGCCTGGAGTCCCGGGACTAGCGGGAGGGCCGAAAATGAGCAGTTCTTC
d_gene: TRBD2
v_gene: TRBV30
j_gene: TRBJ2-1
abundance: .

CDR3aa: CASSPIGQYNEQFF
CDR3nt: TGTGCCAGCAGCCCGATCGGACAGTACAATGAGCAGTTCTTC
d_gene: .
v_gene: TRBV3-1/TRBV3-2
j_gene: TRBJ2-1
abundance: .

CDR3aa: CASSKTREGGNTEAFF
CDR3nt: TGTGCCAGCAGCAAAACAAGGGAAGGAGGGAACACTGAAGCTTTCTTT
d_gene: .
v_gene: TRBV21-1
j_gene: TRBJ1-1
abundance: once

CDR3aa: CASSEGQGILGNTIYF
CDR3nt: TGCGCCAGCAGTGAGGGACAGGGAATTTTAGGAAACACCATATATTTT
d_gene: TRBD1
v_gene: TRBV10-2
j_gene: TRBJ1-3
abundance: .

CDR3aa: CASTAGLYQETQYF
CDR3nt: TGTGCCAGCACCGCGGGATTGTACCAAGAGACCCAGTACTTC
d_gene: .
v_gene: TRBV3-1/TRBV3-2
j_gene: TRBJ2-5
abundance: .

CDR3aa: CASSETYRALYEQYF
CDR3nt: TGTGCCAGCAGTGAGACCTACAGGGCCCTCTACGAGCAGTACTTC
d_gene: .
v_gene: TRBV2
j_gene: TRBJ2-7
abundance: .

CDR3aa: CASSTSMREATDTQYF
CDR3nt: TGTGCCAGCAGTACCTCTATGCGGGAAGCTACAGATACGCAGTATTTT
d_gene: .
v_gene: TRBV6-4
j_gene: TRBJ2-3
abundance: .

CDR3aa: CASSPVGARGTDTQYF
CDR3nt: TGCGCCAGCAGCCCCGTAGGAGCCCGGGGCACAGATACGCAGTATTTT
d_gene: .
v_gene: TRBV5-1
j_gene: TRBJ2-3
abundance: few

CDR3aa: CASSLSGGANVLTF
CDR3nt: TGTGCCAGCAGCTTATCAGGGGGGGCCAACGTCCTGACTTTC
d_gene: .
v_gene: TRBV5-6
j_gene: TRBJ2-6
abundance: .

CDR3aa: CASSLLTGTDTQYF
CDR3nt: TGTGCCAGCAGCTTACTCACAGGGACAGATACGCAGTATTTT
d_gene: .
v_gene: TRBV7-9
j_gene: TRBJ2-3
abundance: .

CDR3aa: CASSGGADPYGYTF
CDR3nt: TGCGCCAGCAGCGGCGGGGCAGACCCCTATGGCTACACCTTC
d_gene: .
v_gene: TRBV5-1
j_gene: TRBJ1-2
abundance: .

CDR3aa: CASSQSDGKRTIHF
CDR3nt: TGTGCCAGCAGCCAATCGGACGGCAAAAGGACAATCCATTTT
d_gene: .
v_gene: TRBV3-1/TRBV3-2
j_gene: TRBJ1-5
abundance: .

CDR3aa: CASSQAIGTQYF
CDR3nt: TGTGCCAGCAGCCAAGCTATCGGGACGCAGTATTTT
d_gene: .
v_gene: TRBV3-1/TRBV3-2
j_gene: TRBJ2-3
abundance: .

CDR3aa: CASRGGQPPWANVLTF
CDR3nt: TGCGCCAGCAGGGGCGGACAGCCTCCTTGGGCCAACGTCCTGACTTTC
d_gene: .
v_gene: TRBV5-1
j_gene: TRBJ2-6
abundance: .

CDR3aa: CASSPRARGYTEAFF
CDR3nt: TGTGCCAGCTCACCCCGGGCTCGAGGGTACACTGAAGCTTTCTTT
d_gene: .
v_gene: TRBV18
j_gene: TRBJ1-1
abundance: .

CDR3aa: CSVGRQGAGYTF
CDR3nt: TGCAGCGTTGGTCGGCAGGGTGCTGGCTACACCTTC
d_gene: .
v_gene: TRBV29-1
j_gene: TRBJ1-2
abundance: .

CDR3aa: CASSQEVAGAGYTF
CDR3nt: TGTGCCAGCAGCCAAGAAGTAGCGGGGGCTGGCTACACCTTC
d_gene: .
v_gene: TRBV4-2
j_gene: TRBJ1-2
abundance: .

CDR3aa: CASSRLASGWDEQFF
CDR3nt: TGTGCCAGCAGCCGGCTGGCTAGCGGGTGGGATGAGCAGTTCTTC
d_gene: TRBD2
v_gene: TRBV5-5
j_gene: TRBJ2-1
abundance: .

CDR3aa: CASSLRAGGGYTF
CDR3nt: TGCGCCAGCAGCTTGAGGGCAGGGGGAGGCTACACCTTC
d_gene: TRBD1
v_gene: TRBV5-1
j_gene: TRBJ1-2
abundance: .

CDR3aa: CATSDQTGYGYTF
CDR3nt: TGTGCCACCAGTGATCAGACAGGGTATGGCTACACCTTC
d_gene: TRBD1
v_gene: TRBV24-1
j_gene: TRBJ1-2
abundance: .

CDR3aa: CASSQGQGGISPLHF
CDR3nt: TGTGCCAGCAGCCAAGGACAGGGAGGAATTTCACCCCTCCACTTT
d_gene: TRBD1
v_gene: TRBV14
j_gene: TRBJ1-6
abundance: .

CDR3aa: CAWEAFRVSNYGYTF
CDR3nt: TGTGCCTGGGAGGCCTTCAGGGTTTCTAACTATGGCTACACCTTC
d_gene: .
v_gene: TRBV30
j_gene: TRBJ1-2
abundance: .